This T cell receptor (beta chain) originates from a study of CD8+ T cells in alopecia areata. RNA was isolated and reverse transcribed to cDNA, the sequencing template. Sequencing was performed with immunoSEQ multiplex PCR; in TCRdb, only in-frame clones are kept and a portion is missing. The data contain 190,000 or so clones, around 50% of them singletons. Specified treatment: oral pan-JAK inhibitor, 5-10 mg twice daily. The receptor was isolated from a human donor with alopecia areata. Sample: CD8+ T cells sorted from blood, taken at week 24, from a patient treated with tofacitinib.

CDR3 sequence (DNA): TGTGCCAGCAGCAGGATAGAAGCTAACTATGGCTACACCTTC. Protein product: CASSRIEANYGYTF. The genes are TRBV6-5 and TRBJ1-2; no definite D call. V lost 6 bases and J lost 0, with 11 bases in between. The CDR3 runs to 14 residues. The germline V gene encodes CDR1 MNHEY and CDR2 SVGAGI.